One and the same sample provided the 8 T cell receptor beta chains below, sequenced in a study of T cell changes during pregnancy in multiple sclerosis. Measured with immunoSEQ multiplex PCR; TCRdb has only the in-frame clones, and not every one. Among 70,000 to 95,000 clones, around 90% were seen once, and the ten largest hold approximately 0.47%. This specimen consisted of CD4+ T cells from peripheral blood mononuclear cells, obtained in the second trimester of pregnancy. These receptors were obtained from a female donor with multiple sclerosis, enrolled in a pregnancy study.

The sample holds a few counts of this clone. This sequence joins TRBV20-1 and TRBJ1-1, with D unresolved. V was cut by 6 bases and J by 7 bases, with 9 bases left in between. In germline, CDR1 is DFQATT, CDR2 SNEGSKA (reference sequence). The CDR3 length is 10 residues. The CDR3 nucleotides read TGCAGTGCAGTACAGCTTGAAGCTTTCTTT. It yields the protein CSAVQLEAFF.

The chain's CDR3 is CASSAGGNTEAFF. The CDR3 DNA sequence: TGTGCCAGTAGCGCAGGGGGCAACACTGAAGCTTTCTTT. The chain is built from TRBV19 and TRBJ1-1, with 8 bases that match TRBD1. The V gene end was trimmed by 6 bases and the J gene end by 2 bases; junction bases not matched to a gene: 2. The germline V gene has CDR1 LNHDA and CDR2 SQIVND (reference sequence). CDR3 length: 13 residues.

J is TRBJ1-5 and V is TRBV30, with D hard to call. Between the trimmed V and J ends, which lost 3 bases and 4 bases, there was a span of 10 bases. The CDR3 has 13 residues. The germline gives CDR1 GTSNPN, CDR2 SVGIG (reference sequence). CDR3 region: CAWSSSRNQPQHF. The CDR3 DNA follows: TGTGCCTGGAGCTCCTCCAGGAATCAGCCCCAGCATTTT.

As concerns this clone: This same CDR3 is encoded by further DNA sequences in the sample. The CDR3 bases are TGTGCCTGGAGTCGGCAGGCGAACACTGAAGCTTTCTTT. It codes for CAWSRQANTEAFF. The chain links TRBV30 to TRBJ1-1; D remains unclear. The ends were cut back, 2 bases at V and 1 base at J, with 8 bases in the middle. Germline V lookup: CDR1 GTSNPN, CDR2 SVGIG (reference sequence). The CDR3 loop spans 13 amino acids.

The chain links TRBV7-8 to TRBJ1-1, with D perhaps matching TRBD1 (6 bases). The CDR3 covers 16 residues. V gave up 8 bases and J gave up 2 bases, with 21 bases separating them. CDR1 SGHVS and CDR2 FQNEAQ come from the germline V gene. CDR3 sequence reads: CASGGGRAYSNTEAFF. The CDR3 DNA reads TGTGCCAGCGGGGGGGGGCGCGCGTATAGTAACACTGAAGCTTTCTTT.

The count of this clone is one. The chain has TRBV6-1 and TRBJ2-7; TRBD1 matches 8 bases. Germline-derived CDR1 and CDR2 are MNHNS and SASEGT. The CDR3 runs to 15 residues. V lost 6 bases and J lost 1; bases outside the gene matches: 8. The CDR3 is CASRENTGGSYEQYF. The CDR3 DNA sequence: TGTGCCAGCAGAGAAAATACAGGGGGATCCTACGAGCAGTACTTC.

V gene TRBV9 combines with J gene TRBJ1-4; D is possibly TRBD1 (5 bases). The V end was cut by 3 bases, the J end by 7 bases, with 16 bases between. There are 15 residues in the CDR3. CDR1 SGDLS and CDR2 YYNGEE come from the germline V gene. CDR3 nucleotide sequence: TGTGCCAGCAGCGCGGTGGGGGGACGCCCTGAAAAACTGTTTTTT. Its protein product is CASSAVGGRPEKLFF.

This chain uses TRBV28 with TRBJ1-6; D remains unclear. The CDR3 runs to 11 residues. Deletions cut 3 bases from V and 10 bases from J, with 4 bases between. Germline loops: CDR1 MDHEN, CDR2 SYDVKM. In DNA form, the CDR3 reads TGTGCCAGCAGTTTCAGATCACCCCTCCACTTT. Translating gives CASSFRSPLHF.